The present entry profiles one TCR beta chain with its context. Its target is not known. TCRdb's table, derived via immunoSEQ multiplex PCR, lists solely in-frame clones and lacks some. The sample includes about 1,500,000 clones, roughly 95% of them seen just once. This sample stems from a study of shared clonotypes between healthy human individuals. General study results and limits: Lower generation probabilities were found for non-shared clonotypes than for those shared by all four donors. Around 4.7% was the fraction of naive CD4 clonotypes found shared across several donors.

Germline V gives CDR1 MRHNA, CDR2 SNTAGT. This CDR3 spans 15 amino acids. Unmatched junction bases numbered 8, after V lost 6 bases and J lost 2 bases. The sequence came from a man aged 25 to 45 in good health. The specimen was naive CD4+ T cells sorted from blood. Stated subset: CD45RA+ positively selected. The chain has TRBV6-4 and TRBJ2-3; 7 positions agree with TRBD1. CDR3 coding DNA: TGTGCCAGCAGCGCAACAGGGGCCCCCACAGATACGCAGTATTTT. Translating gives CASSATGAPTDTQYF.